This section outlines one T cell receptor beta chain sequence together with its context. Its antigen is not identified. This sample is drawn from a study of cytomegalovirus exposure and HLA in healthy donors. Findings and caveats of the study: Under in vitro conditions, three CMV-associated chains were confirmed as specific for CMV antigens.

13 Jbeta primers and 60 Vbeta primers were used for the PCR. TCRdb's table, derived via immunoSEQ multiplex PCR, lists solely in-frame clones and lacks some. The profile shows about 99,000 clones, roughly 80% of them singletons. This receptor was obtained from a man aged 35-49 years in good health and CMV-seronegative. The sequencing sample was made of PBMCs.

The CDR3 bases are TGTGCCAGCAGCACGACAGGGATAGCTTTCTTT. Protein product: CASSTTGIAFF. The chain has TRBV28 and TRBJ1-1, with 7 bases matching TRBD1. In germline, CDR1 is MDHEN, CDR2 SYDVKM. V dropped 6 bases and J dropped 10; count of bases not matched to a gene: 5. This CDR3 is built from 11 residues. The variable domain in full, with the rest retrieved from reference TRBV28 and TRBJ1-1, is DVKVTQSSRYLVKRTGEKVFLECVQDMDHENMFWYRQDPGLGLRLIYFSYDVKMKEKGDIPEGYSVSREKKERFSLILESASTNQTSMYLCASSTTGIAFFGQGTRLTVV.